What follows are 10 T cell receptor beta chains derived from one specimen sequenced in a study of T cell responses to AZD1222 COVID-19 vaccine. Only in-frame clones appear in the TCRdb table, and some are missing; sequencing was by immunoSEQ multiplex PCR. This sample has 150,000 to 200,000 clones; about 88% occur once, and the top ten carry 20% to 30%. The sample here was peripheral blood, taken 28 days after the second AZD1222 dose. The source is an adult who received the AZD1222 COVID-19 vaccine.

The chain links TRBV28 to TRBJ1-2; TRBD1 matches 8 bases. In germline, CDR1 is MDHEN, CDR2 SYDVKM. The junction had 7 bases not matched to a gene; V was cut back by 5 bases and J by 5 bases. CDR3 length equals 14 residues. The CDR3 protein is CASSPRTGLYGYTF. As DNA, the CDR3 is TGTGCCAGCAGTCCCCGGACAGGGTTATATGGCTACACCTTC.

The CDR3: CASSIGTGGGQPQHF. CDR3 nucleotide sequence: TGTGCCAGTAGTATTGGGACAGGGGGCGGTCAGCCCCAGCATTTT. V is TRBV19 and J is TRBJ1-5; TRBD1 matches at 12 bases. The length of the CDR3 is 15 residues. Germline V gene sequence: CDR1 LNHDA, CDR2 SQIVND (reference sequence). V was clipped by 3 bases and J by 6 bases; unmatched bases: 3.

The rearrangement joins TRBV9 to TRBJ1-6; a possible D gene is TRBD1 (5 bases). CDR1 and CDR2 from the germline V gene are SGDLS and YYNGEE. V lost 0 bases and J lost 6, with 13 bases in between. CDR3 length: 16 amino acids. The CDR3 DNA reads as TGTGCCAGCAGCGTAGAAGGGACCCAGCGTAATTCACCCCTCCACTTT. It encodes CASSVEGTQRNSPLHF.

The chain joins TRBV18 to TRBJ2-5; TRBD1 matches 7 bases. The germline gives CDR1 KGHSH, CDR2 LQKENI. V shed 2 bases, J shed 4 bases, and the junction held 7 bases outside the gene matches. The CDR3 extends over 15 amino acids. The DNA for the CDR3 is TGTGCCAGCTCACCAGTGGGGACAGTGGGAGAGACCCAGTACTTC. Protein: CASSPVGTVGETQYF.

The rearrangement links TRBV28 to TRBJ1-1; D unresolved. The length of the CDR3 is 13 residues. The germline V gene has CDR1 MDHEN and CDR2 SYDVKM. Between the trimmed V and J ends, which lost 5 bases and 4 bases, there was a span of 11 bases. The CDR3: CASSQGRGTEAFF. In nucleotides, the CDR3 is TGTGCCAGCAGTCAAGGCCGAGGCACTGAAGCTTTCTTT.

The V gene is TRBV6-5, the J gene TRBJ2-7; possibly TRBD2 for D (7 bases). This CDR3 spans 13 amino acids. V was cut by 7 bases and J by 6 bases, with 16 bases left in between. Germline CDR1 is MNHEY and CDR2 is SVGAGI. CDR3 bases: TGTGCCAGCATGGGGGGGCGACGGGGCGAGCAGTACTTC. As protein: CASMGGRRGEQYF.

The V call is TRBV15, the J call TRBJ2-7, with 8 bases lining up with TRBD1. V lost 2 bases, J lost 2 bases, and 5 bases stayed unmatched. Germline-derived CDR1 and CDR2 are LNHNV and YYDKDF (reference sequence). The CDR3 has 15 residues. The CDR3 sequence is CATSRSGQDPYEQYF. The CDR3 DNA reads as TGTGCCACCAGCAGATCGGGACAGGACCCCTACGAGCAGTACTTC.

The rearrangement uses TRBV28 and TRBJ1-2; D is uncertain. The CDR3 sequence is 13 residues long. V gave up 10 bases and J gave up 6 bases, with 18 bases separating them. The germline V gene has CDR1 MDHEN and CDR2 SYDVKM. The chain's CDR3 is CAIDPGLRDGYTF. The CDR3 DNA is TGTGCCATTGATCCGGGTCTAAGGGATGGCTACACCTTC.

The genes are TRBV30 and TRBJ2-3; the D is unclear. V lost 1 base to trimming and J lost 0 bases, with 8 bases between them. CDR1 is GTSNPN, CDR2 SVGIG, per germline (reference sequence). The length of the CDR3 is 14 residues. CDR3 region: CAWSAWASTDTQYF. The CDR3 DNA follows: TGTGCCTGGAGTGCTTGGGCTAGCACAGATACGCAGTATTTT.

The CDR3 DNA follows: TGTGCCAGCTCACAGGGACTTCGCCCCTACGAGCAGTACTTC. Amino acid sequence: CASSQGLRPYEQYF. The rearrangement links TRBV18 to TRBJ2-7; perhaps TRBD2 as D (6 bases). Germline values: CDR1 KGHSH, CDR2 LQKENI. The V gene lost 4 bases and the J gene lost 2 bases, with 12 bases spanning the gap. The CDR3 totals 14 residues.